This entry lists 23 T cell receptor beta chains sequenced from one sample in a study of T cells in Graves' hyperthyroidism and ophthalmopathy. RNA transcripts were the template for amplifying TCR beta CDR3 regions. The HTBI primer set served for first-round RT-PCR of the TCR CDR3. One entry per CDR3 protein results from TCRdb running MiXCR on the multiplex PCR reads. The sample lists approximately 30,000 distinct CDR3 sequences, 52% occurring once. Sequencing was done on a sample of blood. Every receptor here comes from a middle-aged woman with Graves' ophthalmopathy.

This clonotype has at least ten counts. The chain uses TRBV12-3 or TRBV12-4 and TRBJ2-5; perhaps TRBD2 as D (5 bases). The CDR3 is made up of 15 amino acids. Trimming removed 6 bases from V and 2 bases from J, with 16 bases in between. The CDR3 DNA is TGTGCCAGCAGAATCGAAAATCGGGGACAAGAGACCCAGTACTTC. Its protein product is CASRIENRGQETQYF.

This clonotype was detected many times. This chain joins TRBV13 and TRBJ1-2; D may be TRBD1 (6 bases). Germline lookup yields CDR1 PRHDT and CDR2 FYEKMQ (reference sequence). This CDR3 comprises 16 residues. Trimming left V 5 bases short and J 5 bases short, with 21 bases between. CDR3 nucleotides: TGTGCCAGCAGCCCAAGGGGGAAGGTTTTGGTTTATGGCTACACCTTC. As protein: CASSPRGKVLVYGYTF.

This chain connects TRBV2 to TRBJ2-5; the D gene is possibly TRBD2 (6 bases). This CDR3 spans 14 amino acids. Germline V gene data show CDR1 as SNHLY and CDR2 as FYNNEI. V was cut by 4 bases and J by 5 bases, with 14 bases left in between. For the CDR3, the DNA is TGTGCCAGCAGTGGGGCCAGCGGGTGGGAGACCCAGTACTTC. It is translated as CASSGASGWETQYF. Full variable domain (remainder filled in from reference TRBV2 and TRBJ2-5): EPEVTQTPSHQVTQMGQEVILRCVPISNHLYFYWYRQILGQKVEFLVSFYNNEISEKSEIFDDQFSVERPDGSNFTLKIRSTKLEDSAMYFCASSGASGWETQYFGPGTRLLVL.

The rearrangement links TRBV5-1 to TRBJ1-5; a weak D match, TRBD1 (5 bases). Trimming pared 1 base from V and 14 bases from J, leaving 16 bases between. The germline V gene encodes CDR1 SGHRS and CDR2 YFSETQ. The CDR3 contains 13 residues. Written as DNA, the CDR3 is TGCGCCAGCAGCTTGAGCCAGGGCGACAATGAGCATTTT. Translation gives CASSLSQGDNEHF.

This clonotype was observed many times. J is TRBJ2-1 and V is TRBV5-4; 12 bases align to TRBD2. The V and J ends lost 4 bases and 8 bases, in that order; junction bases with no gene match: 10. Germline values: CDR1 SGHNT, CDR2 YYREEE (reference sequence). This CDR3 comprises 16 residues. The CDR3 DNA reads TGTGCCAGCAGCCCAGTGACTAGCGGGGGAACCCATGAGCAGTTCTTC. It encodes CASSPVTSGGTHEQFF.

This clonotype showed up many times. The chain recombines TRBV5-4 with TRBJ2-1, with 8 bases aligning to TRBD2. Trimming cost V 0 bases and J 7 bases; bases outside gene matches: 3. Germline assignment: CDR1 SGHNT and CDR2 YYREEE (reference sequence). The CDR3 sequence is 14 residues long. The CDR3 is CASSLVSGANEQFF. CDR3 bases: TGTGCCAGCAGCTTGGTTAGCGGGGCAAATGAGCAGTTCTTC.

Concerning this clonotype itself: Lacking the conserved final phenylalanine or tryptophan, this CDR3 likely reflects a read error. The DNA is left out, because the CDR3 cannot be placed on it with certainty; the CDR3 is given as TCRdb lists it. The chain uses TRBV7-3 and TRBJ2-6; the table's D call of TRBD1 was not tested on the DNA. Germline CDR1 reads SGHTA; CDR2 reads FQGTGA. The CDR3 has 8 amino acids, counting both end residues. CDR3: CASSLGGS.

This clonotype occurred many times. CDR3 residues: CASSGESYQPQHF. For the CDR3, the DNA is TGTGCCAGCTCGGGGGAAAGCTATCAGCCCCAGCATTTT. The chain is built from TRBV6-6 and TRBJ1-5; D is perhaps TRBD1 (5 bases). V dropped 8 bases and J dropped 5 bases, with 13 bases sitting between them. In germline, CDR1 is MNHNY, CDR2 SVGAGI (reference sequence). The CDR3 totals 13 residues.

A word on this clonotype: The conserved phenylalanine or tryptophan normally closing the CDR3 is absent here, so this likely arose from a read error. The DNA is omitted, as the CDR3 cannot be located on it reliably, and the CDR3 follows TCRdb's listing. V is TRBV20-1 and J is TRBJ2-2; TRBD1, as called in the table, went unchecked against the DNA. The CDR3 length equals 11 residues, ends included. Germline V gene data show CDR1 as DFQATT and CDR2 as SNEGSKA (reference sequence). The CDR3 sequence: CSARDLGAPTY.

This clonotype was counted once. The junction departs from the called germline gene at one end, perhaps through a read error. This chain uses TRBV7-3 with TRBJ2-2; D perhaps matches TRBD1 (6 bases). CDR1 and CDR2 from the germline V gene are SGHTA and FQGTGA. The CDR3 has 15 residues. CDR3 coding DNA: TGTGCCATCAGCCCAGCACAGGGATTAAGTGGGGAGCTGTTTTTT. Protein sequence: CAISPAQGLSGELFF.

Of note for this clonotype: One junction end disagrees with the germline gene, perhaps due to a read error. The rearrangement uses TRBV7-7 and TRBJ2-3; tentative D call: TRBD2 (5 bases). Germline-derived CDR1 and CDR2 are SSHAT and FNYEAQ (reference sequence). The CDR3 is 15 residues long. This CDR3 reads CASSLRFGGTDTQYF. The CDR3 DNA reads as TGTGCTAGCAGCTTACGGTTCGGGGGCACAGATACGCAGTATTTT.

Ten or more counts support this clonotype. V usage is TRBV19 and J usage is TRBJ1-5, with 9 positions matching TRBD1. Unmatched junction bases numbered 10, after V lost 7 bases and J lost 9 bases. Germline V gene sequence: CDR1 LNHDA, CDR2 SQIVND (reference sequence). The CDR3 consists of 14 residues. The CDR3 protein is CASTEDRGIRPQHF. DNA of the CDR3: TGTGCCAGTACCGAAGACAGGGGGATTCGGCCCCAGCATTTT.

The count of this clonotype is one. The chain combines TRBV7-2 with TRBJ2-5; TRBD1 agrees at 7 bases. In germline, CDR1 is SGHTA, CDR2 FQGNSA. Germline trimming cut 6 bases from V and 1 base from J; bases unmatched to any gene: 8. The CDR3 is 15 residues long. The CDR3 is CASSFRDSFQETQYF. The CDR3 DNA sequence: TGTGCCAGCAGTTTCCGGGACAGCTTCCAAGAGACCCAGTACTTC.

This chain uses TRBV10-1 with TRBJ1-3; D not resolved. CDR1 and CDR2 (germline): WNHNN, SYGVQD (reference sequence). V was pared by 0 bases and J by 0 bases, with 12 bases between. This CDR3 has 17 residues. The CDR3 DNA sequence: TGCGCCAGCAGTGAGTCGACTGTGGTCCTCTCTGGAAACACCATATATTTT. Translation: CASSESTVVLSGNTIYF.

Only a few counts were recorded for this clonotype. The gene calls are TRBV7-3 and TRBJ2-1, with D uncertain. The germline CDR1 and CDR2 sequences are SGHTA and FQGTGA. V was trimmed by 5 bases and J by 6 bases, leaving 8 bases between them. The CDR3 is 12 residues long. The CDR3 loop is CASSPSGNEQFF. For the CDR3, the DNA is TGTGCCAGCAGCCCGTCGGGCAATGAGCAGTTCTTC. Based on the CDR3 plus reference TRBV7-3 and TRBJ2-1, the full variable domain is GAGVSQTPSNKVTEKGKYVELRCDPISGHTALYWYRQSLGQGPEFLIYFQGTGAADDSGLPNDRFFAVRPEGSVSTLKIQRTERGDSAVYLCASSPSGNEQFFGPGTRLTVL.

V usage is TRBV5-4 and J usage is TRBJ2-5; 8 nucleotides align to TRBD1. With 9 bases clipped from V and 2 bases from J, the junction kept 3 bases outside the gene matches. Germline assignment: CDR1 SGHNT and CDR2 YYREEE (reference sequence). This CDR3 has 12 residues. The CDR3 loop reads CATTGGQETQYF. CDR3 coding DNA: TGTGCCACCACAGGGGGACAAGAGACCCAGTACTTC.

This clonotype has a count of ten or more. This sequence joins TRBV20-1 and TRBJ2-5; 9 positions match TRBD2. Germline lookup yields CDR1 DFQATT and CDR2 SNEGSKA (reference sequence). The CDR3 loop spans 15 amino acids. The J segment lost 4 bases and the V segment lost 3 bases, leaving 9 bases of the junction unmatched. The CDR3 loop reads CSARLRAGGRETQYF. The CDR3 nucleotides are TGCAGTGCTAGGTTAAGAGCGGGAGGTCGAGAGACCCAGTACTTC.

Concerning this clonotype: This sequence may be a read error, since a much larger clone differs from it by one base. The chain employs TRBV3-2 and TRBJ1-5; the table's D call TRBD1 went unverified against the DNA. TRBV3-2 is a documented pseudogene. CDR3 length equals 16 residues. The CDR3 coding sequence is TGTGCCAGCAGCCCCGCCTTACAGGGAAGCAAGCAGCCCCAGCATTTT. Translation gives CASSPALQGSKQPQHF.

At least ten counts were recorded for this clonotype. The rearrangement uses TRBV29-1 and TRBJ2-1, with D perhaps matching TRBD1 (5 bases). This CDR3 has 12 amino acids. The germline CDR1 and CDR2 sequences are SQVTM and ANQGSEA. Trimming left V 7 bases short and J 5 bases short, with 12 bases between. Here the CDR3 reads CSGDRDNNEQFF. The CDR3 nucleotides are TGCAGCGGCGACAGAGACAACAATGAGCAGTTCTTC.

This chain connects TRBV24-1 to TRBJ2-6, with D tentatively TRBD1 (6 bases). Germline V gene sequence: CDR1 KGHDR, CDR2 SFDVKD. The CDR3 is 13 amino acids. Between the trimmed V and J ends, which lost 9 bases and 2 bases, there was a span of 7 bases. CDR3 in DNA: TGTGCCACCGAGGGGGCTGGGGCCAACGTCCTGACTTTC. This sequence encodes CATEGAGANVLTF.

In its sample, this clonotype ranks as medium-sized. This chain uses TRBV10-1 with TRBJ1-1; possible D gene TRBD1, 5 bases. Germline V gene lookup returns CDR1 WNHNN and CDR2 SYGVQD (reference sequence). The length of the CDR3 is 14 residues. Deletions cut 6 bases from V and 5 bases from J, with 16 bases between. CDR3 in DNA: TGCGCCAGCAGCCCAGGACACGTACTAACTGAAGCTTTCTTT. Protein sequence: CASSPGHVLTEAFF.

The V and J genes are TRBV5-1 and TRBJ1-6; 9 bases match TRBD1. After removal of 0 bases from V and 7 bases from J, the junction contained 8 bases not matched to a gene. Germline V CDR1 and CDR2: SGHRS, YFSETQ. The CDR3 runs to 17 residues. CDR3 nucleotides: TGCGCCAGCAGCTTGGCGGGCACAGGGGGCAAAAATTCACCCCTCCACTTT. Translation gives CASSLAGTGGKNSPLHF.

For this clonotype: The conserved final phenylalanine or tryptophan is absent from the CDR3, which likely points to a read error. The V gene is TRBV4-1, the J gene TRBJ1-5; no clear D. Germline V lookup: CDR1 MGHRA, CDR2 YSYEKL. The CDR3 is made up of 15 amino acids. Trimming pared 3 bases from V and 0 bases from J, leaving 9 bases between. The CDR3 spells CASSQVRDSNQPQHS. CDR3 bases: TGCGCCAGCAGCCAGGTAAGAGATAGCAATCAGCCCCAGCATTCT.